Shown below are 22 T cell receptor beta chains from a single sample sequenced in a study of blood T cell repertoires in COVID-19. Assay: immunoSEQ multiplex PCR; the TCRdb copy retains only in-frame clones and omits some. The data show some 390,000 clones, 87% seen once. The sequencing input was peripheral blood. The receptors derive from a woman in her sixties with COVID-19, enrolled during active disease.

The V gene is TRBV19, the J gene TRBJ1-1; D is unresolved. V was shortened by 4 bases and J by 1 base, with 10 bases between the two germline ends. Germline V lookup: CDR1 LNHDA, CDR2 SQIVND (reference sequence). The CDR3 extends over 14 amino acids. CDR3 in amino acids: CASSTFQQNTEAFF. The CDR3 region has the DNA TGTGCCAGTAGTACCTTTCAACAGAACACTGAAGCTTTCTTT.

The chain uses TRBV5-1 and TRBJ2-3; unclear D gene. The germline V gene has CDR1 SGHRS and CDR2 YFSETQ. The CDR3 consists of 16 residues. With 4 bases removed from V and 0 bases from J, the gap between germline ends came to 15 bases. CDR3 sequence reads: CASSPGTALSTDTQYF. The CDR3 DNA reads TGCGCCAGCAGCCCAGGTACAGCCCTTAGCACAGATACGCAGTATTTT.

The V gene is TRBV27, the J gene TRBJ1-2; D uncertain. Germline CDR1 is MNHEY and CDR2 is SMNVEV (reference sequence). The V and J ends lost 4 bases and 0 bases respectively, with 18 bases between them. The CDR3 runs to 17 residues. CDR3 protein: CASSSRAAGPANYGYTF. The CDR3 bases are TGTGCCAGCAGTTCCCGCGCAGCAGGCCCAGCTAACTATGGCTACACCTTC.

The genes are TRBV9 and TRBJ1-3; unclear D gene. V lost 0 bases and J 8 bases, leaving 15 bases between the germline ends. The germline gives CDR1 SGDLS, CDR2 YYNGEE. The CDR3 totals 15 residues. CDR3 loop: CASSVVDGRVDTIYF. CDR3 DNA sequence: TGTGCCAGCAGCGTAGTTGACGGGCGGGTTGACACCATATATTTT. Filled out from reference TRBV9 and TRBJ1-3, the complete variable domain reads DSGVTQTPKHLITATGQRVTLRCSPRSGDLSVYWYQQSLDQGLQFLIQYYNGEERAKGNILERFSAQQFPDLHSELNLSSLELGDSALYFCASSVVDGRVDTIYFGEGSWLTVV.

This clone was counted a few times. The chain has TRBV7-8 and TRBJ1-6; D gene unclear. Trimming removed 2 bases from V and 10 bases from J, with 12 bases in between. The CDR3 spans 14 residues. Germline loops: CDR1 SGHVS, CDR2 FQNEAQ. This chain's CDR3 is CASSLSGVQSPLHF. The CDR3 DNA reads as TGTGCCAGCAGCTTATCCGGGGTTCAATCACCCCTCCACTTT.

The genes are TRBV28 and TRBJ1-1; TRBD1 agrees at 9 bases. The CDR3 covers 13 residues. The J segment lost 10 bases and the V segment lost 6 bases, leaving 9 bases of the junction unmatched. Germline V CDR1 and CDR2: MDHEN, SYDVKM. This chain's CDR3 is CASSTPGTGTAFF. CDR3 nucleotide sequence: TGTGCCAGCAGCACTCCCGGGACAGGGACAGCTTTCTTT.

This chain's CDR3 is CASSEVLFNTEAFF. DNA of the CDR3: TGTGCCAGCAGTGAAGTATTATTTAACACTGAAGCTTTCTTT. V gene TRBV2 combines with J gene TRBJ1-1; D remains unclear. The CDR3 covers 14 residues. Germline CDR1 and CDR2: SNHLY and FYNNEI. V was shortened by 1 base and J by 2 bases, with 8 bases between the two germline ends.

The rearrangement joins TRBV19 to TRBJ1-2; D is ambiguous. Trimming removed 7 bases from V and 4 bases from J, with 10 bases in between. Germline assignment: CDR1 LNHDA and CDR2 SQIVND (reference sequence). The CDR3 consists of 12 residues. CDR3 residues: CASTHRSYGYTF. The CDR3 DNA reads as TGTGCCAGTACCCATCGGAGCTATGGCTACACCTTC.

The chain combines TRBV2 with TRBJ1-1; perhaps TRBD1 as D (6 bases). The germline CDR1 and CDR2 sequences are SNHLY and FYNNEI. Trimming removed 4 bases from V and 2 bases from J, with 11 bases in between. The CDR3 length is 14 residues. CDR3 protein: CASSVRTDNTEAFF. DNA for the CDR3: TGTGCCAGCAGTGTGCGGACAGACAACACTGAAGCTTTCTTT.

The rearrangement joins TRBV9 to TRBJ2-3; 7 bases agree with TRBD2. After removal of 0 bases from V and 6 bases from J, the junction contained 22 bases not matched to a gene. Germline V CDR1 and CDR2: SGDLS, YYNGEE. The CDR3 contains 20 residues. The CDR3 DNA sequence: TGTGCCAGCAGCGTAGGGACACCTCAGACTAGCCCGAGGCTTTTTGATACGCAGTATTTT. As protein: CASSVGTPQTSPRLFDTQYF.

The chain is built from TRBV18 and TRBJ1-2, with 10 bases identical to TRBD1. This CDR3 comprises 13 residues. The germline V gene encodes CDR1 KGHSH and CDR2 LQKENI. The V and J ends lost 4 bases and 4 bases, in that order; junction bases with no gene match: 0. Written as DNA, the CDR3 is TGTGCCAGCTCACGGACAGGGGGCTATGGCTACACCTTC. Amino acids: CASSRTGGYGYTF.

This clone was seen once. The gene calls are TRBV6-6 and TRBJ2-1, with a weak D call TRBD1 (7 bases). Trimming shortened V by 5 bases and J by 0 bases, and 26 bases separated the two germline ends. CDR3 length: 20 residues. Per germline, CDR1 MNHNY and CDR2 SVGAGI (reference sequence). The CDR3 DNA is TGTGCCAGCAGTCCTTCAGGGGGGCCCGGTCTGCTGAGCTCCTACAATGAGCAGTTCTTC. Translated: CASSPSGGPGLLSSYNEQFF.

The chain is built from TRBV10-3 and TRBJ1-1; weak D call: TRBD1 (5 bases). CDR3 length equals 12 residues. V gave up 3 bases and J gave up 6 bases, with 8 bases separating them. From germline, CDR1 is ENHRY and CDR2 SYGVKD. CDR3 nucleotide sequence: TGTGCCATCAGTGAAAGCAGGGCTGAAGCTTTCTTT. Its protein product is CAISESRAEAFF.

The chain carries TRBV6-5 and TRBJ1-5, with D unresolved. The V gene lost 0 bases and the J gene lost 3 bases, with 9 bases spanning the gap. The CDR3 totals 15 residues. The germline V gene encodes CDR1 MNHEY and CDR2 SVGAGI. The CDR3 region has the DNA TGTGCCAGCAGTTACTCTTCGGGTGCCAATCAGCCCCAGCATTTT. Its translation is CASSYSSGANQPQHF.

The count of this clone is one. J is TRBJ1-2 and V is TRBV20-1; 7 nucleotides match TRBD1. Losses at the gene ends were 3 bases for V and 1 base for J; bases not matched to a gene: 8. The CDR3 totals 15 residues. Germline-derived CDR1 and CDR2 are DFQATT and SNEGSKA (reference sequence). The CDR3 loop is CSASTPGQLNYGYTF. The CDR3 coding sequence is TGCAGTGCTAGTACACCGGGACAGCTTAACTATGGCTACACCTTC.

The chain joins TRBV7-9 to TRBJ2-3; D might be TRBD2 (6 bases). Per germline, CDR1 SEHNR and CDR2 FQNEAQ (reference sequence). V dropped 11 bases and J dropped 4 bases, with 19 bases sitting between them. The CDR3 runs to 14 residues. CDR3 in DNA: TGTGCCGGGTCGCGGTCTAGCGAATCAGATACGCAGTATTTT. It is translated as CAGSRSSESDTQYF.

The V call is TRBV14, the J call TRBJ2-1; 7 nucleotides agree with TRBD2. The CDR3 has 15 residues. V was clipped by 4 bases and J by 8 bases; unmatched bases: 11. Germline values: CDR1 SGHDN, CDR2 FVKESK. The chain's CDR3 is CASSLTSDLGDEQFF. The CDR3 nucleotides are TGTGCCAGCAGCCTAACTAGCGATTTGGGCGATGAGCAGTTCTTC.

This chain uses TRBV5-1 with TRBJ1-3, with a tentative D call TRBD1 (5 bases). V lost 4 bases and J lost 11, with 19 bases in between. The CDR3 is made up of 14 amino acids. Germline-derived CDR1 and CDR2 are SGHRS and YFSETQ. The CDR3 DNA follows: TGCGCCAGCAGCCCCGGACACCCTGAAACGTCCATATATTTT. This codes for CASSPGHPETSIYF.

V gene TRBV3-1 (or the pseudogene TRBV3-2) combines with J gene TRBJ2-5; no clear D. Germline CDR1 is LGHDT and CDR2 is YNNKEL (reference sequence). Trimming pared 3 bases from V and 2 bases from J, leaving 7 bases between. The CDR3 runs 13 residues. CDR3 amino acids: CASSHNSQETQYF. CDR3 nucleotides: TGTGCCAGCAGCCACAACAGTCAAGAGACCCAGTACTTC.

This clone showed up just once. This may be a read error: a much more frequent sequence differs by one nucleotide. V and J are TRBV25-1 and TRBJ1-2; TRBD1 matches 11 bases. The junction had 4 bases not matched to a gene; V was cut back by 3 bases and J by 4 bases. CDR1 and CDR2 from the germline V gene are MGHDK and SYGVNS. CDR3 length: 15 amino acids. The CDR3 region has the DNA TGTGCCAGCAGTGACCGGACAGGGGGCGGCTATGGCTACACCTTC. Its protein is CASSDRTGGGYGYTF.

This chain connects TRBV3-1 (or the pseudogene TRBV3-2) to TRBJ1-5; tentative D call: TRBD1 (5 bases). V lost 1 base and J 9 bases, leaving 19 bases between the germline ends. The CDR3 length is 16 residues. Germline V gene lookup returns CDR1 LGHDT and CDR2 YNNKEL (reference sequence). CDR3 sequence: CASSQGRGTTEGPQHF. CDR3 sequence (DNA): TGTGCCAGCAGCCAAGGGCGCGGGACCACGGAGGGGCCCCAGCATTTT.

V usage is TRBV6-4 and J usage is TRBJ2-2, with no clear D. This CDR3 is 14 amino acids long. The V gene's germline CDR1 is MRHNA and CDR2 SNTAGT. V was shortened by 8 bases and J by 0 bases, with 10 bases between the two germline ends. The CDR3 loop is CASSREANTGELFF. CDR3 DNA sequence: TGTGCCAGCTCCAGAGAGGCGAACACCGGGGAGCTGTTTTTT.